Shown below are 23 T cell receptor beta chains from a single sample sequenced in a study of blood T cell repertoires in COVID-19. Sequencing was performed with immunoSEQ multiplex PCR; in TCRdb, only in-frame clones are kept and a portion is missing. The repertoire includes more than 300,000 clones, about 91% of them detected once, and approximately 1.6% sits in the top ten. Material for sequencing was peripheral blood. Receptors originate from a woman aged 25 to 39 with COVID-19, enrolled during active disease.

V and J are TRBV19 and TRBJ2-2; D gene ambiguous. The germline V and J ends were trimmed by 0 bases and 2 bases, with 10 bases remaining between them. Germline V gene data show CDR1 as LNHDA and CDR2 as SQIVND (reference sequence). The CDR3 has 16 amino acids. In DNA, the CDR3 is TGTGCCAGTAGTATAGATGGGCTTATAAACACCGGGGAGCTGTTTTTT. It specifies CASSIDGLINTGELFF.

Worth noting for this clone: The same CDR3 also results from other DNA sequences found in this sample. The chain uses TRBV5-6 and TRBJ1-5; 8 bases fit TRBD1. The trim removed 2 bases at V and 5 bases at J, leaving 3 bases unmatched. In germline, CDR1 is SGHDT, CDR2 YYEEEE. This CDR3 has 14 residues. The chain's CDR3 is CASSFGQGHQPQHF. The CDR3 bases are TGTGCCAGCAGCTTCGGACAGGGCCATCAGCCCCAGCATTTT. The variable domain in full, completed from reference TRBV5-6 and TRBJ1-5, reads DAGVTQSPTHLIKTRGQQVTLRCSPKSGHDTVSWYQQALGQGPQFIFQYYEEEERQRGNFPDRFSGHQFPNYSSELNVNALLLGDSALYLCASSFGQGHQPQHFGDGTRLSIL.

The chain carries TRBV5-4 and TRBJ2-7, with TRBD1 identical over 8 bases. V was clipped by 0 bases and J by 3 bases; unmatched bases: 2. This CDR3 has 14 residues. Germline values: CDR1 SGHNT, CDR2 YYREEE (reference sequence). CDR3 sequence: CASSLGQGNYEQYV. In nucleotides, the CDR3 is TGTGCCAGCAGCTTGGGACAGGGGAACTACGAGCAGTACGTC.

This clone was observed a few times. The CDR3 loop reads CASSLGQPGISPLHF. The CDR3 nucleotides read TGTGCCAGCAGCTTAGGGCAGCCCGGGATCTCACCCCTCCACTTT. The rearrangement joins TRBV11-1 to TRBJ1-6; D uncertain. V lost 1 base, J lost 10 bases, and 14 bases lay in between. Germline V gene sequence: CDR1 SGHAT, CDR2 FQDESV (reference sequence). This CDR3 comprises 15 residues.

Turning to this clone: Its ends do not fully match the called genes, so a read error is possible. The chain employs TRBV28 and TRBJ1-2; 11 nucleotides line up with TRBD1. This CDR3 comprises 12 residues. Germline V CDR1 and CDR2: MDHEN, SYDVKM. CDR3: CASRAGQGAVIF. CDR3 DNA sequence: TGTGCCAGCAGGGCCGGACAGGGGGCGGTTATCTTC.

J is TRBJ1-3 and V is TRBV6-1; 9 nucleotides match TRBD1. The CDR3 consists of 16 residues. Losses at the gene ends were 2 bases for V and 4 bases for J; bases not matched to a gene: 6. In germline, CDR1 is MNHNS, CDR2 SASEGT. CDR3 region: CASSESITGGGNTIYF. CDR3 nucleotides: TGTGCCAGCAGTGAATCAATAACAGGGGGCGGAAACACCATATATTTT.

The V and J genes are TRBV4-2 and TRBJ2-7; tentatively, D is TRBD2 (5 bases). This CDR3 contains 15 residues. The germline V and J ends were trimmed by 1 base and 2 bases, with 12 bases remaining between them. The germline V gene has CDR1 LGHNA and CDR2 YNFKEQ. The CDR3 nucleotides are TGTGCCAGCAGCCAAGCCAGCGGACCAGCCTACGAGCAGTACTTC. Its protein is CASSQASGPAYEQYF.

This chain uses TRBV9 with TRBJ1-6; D ambiguous. V lost 4 bases to trimming and J lost 9 bases, with 8 bases between them. This CDR3 has 12 residues. Looked up from germline, CDR1 is SGDLS and CDR2 is YYNGEE. The CDR3, as DNA: TGTGCCAGCAGCTCCTTGAGTTCACCCCTCCACTTT. Translated, it gives CASSSLSSPLHF.

The chain employs TRBV14 and TRBJ1-2; TRBD1 matches at 8 bases. The trim removed 6 bases at V and 4 bases at J, leaving 4 bases unmatched. The germline V gene encodes CDR1 SGHDN and CDR2 FVKESK. CDR3 length: 13 residues. The CDR3 DNA reads TGTGCCAGCAGGCCCACAGGGGGCTATGGCTACACCTTC. It specifies CASRPTGGYGYTF.

The rearrangement joins TRBV13 to TRBJ1-1; perhaps TRBD1 as D (6 bases). This CDR3 has 15 residues. V was pared by 5 bases and J by 0 bases, with 13 bases between. Germline CDR1 and CDR2: PRHDT and FYEKMQ (reference sequence). CDR3 DNA sequence: TGTGCCAGCAGCACGCGACAGGACATGAACACTGAAGCTTTCTTT. Its translation: CASSTRQDMNTEAFF.

With regard to this clone: Other DNA sequences from this sample encode an identical CDR3 as well. The rearrangement uses TRBV6-2 or TRBV6-3 and TRBJ2-7, with a weak D call TRBD1 (6 bases). CDR3 length equals 14 residues. The germline CDR1 and CDR2 sequences are MNHEY and SVGEGT. V was clipped by 2 bases and J by 2 bases, with 10 bases between them. For the CDR3, the DNA is TGTGCCAGCAGTTACGACAGGCCCCCCTACGAGCAGTACTTC. Its translation: CASSYDRPPYEQYF.

This chain joins TRBV3-1 (or the pseudogene TRBV3-2) and TRBJ1-3; TRBD1 might be the D (5 bases). CDR1 and CDR2 from the germline V gene are LGHDT and YNNKEL (reference sequence). With 4 bases removed from V and 3 bases from J, the gap between germline ends came to 13 bases. This CDR3 comprises 15 residues. DNA of the CDR3: TGTGCCAGCAGCCGTGGGGGGAGAGGTGGAAACACCATATATTTT. This encodes CASSRGGRGGNTIYF.

This clone appeared once. V is TRBV7-9 and J is TRBJ2-3; the match to TRBD2 covers 11 bases. Germline lookup yields CDR1 SEHNR and CDR2 FQNEAQ (reference sequence). The CDR3 covers 17 residues. J was trimmed by 6 bases and V by 1 base; bases with no gene match: 9. This CDR3 reads CASSLGSLAGGTDTQYF. The CDR3 region has the DNA TGTGCCAGCAGCTTAGGTTCTCTAGCGGGGGGAACGGATACGCAGTATTTT.

The chain is built from TRBV27 and TRBJ2-1; no clear D. V was pared by 2 bases and J by 3 bases, with 11 bases between. Per the germline V gene, CDR1 is MNHEY and CDR2 is SMNVEV (reference sequence). The CDR3 runs to 15 residues. The CDR3 protein is CASSLGASSYNEQFF. For the CDR3, the DNA is TGTGCCAGCAGTTTAGGAGCCAGCAGCTACAATGAGCAGTTCTTC.

The V call is TRBV21-1, the J call TRBJ2-5; TRBD1 is the table's D call, not checked against the DNA. TRBV21-1 is a pseudogene. The CDR3 has 20 residues. The CDR3 bases are TGTGCCAGCAGCCCAACCTCCGGGACAGGGATAACCAACCGACAAGAGACCCAGTACTTC. Residues: CASSPTSGTGITNRQETQYF.

The genes are TRBV5-5 and TRBJ2-2; 7 nucleotides agree with TRBD1. Germline V lookup: CDR1 SGHKS, CDR2 YYEKEE (reference sequence). The CDR3 contains 16 residues. The V and J ends lost 4 bases and 1 base, in that order; junction bases with no gene match: 7. The CDR3 sequence: CASSLPRTGNTGELFF. The CDR3 DNA is TGTGCCAGCAGCCTACCCAGGACAGGGAACACCGGGGAGCTGTTTTTT.

The rearrangement links TRBV6-2 or TRBV6-3 to TRBJ1-5; no reliable D call. Trimming shortened V by 4 bases and J by 4 bases, and 11 bases separated the two germline ends. Germline CDR1 is MNHEY and CDR2 is SVGEGT. This CDR3 is 14 amino acids long. CDR3: CASSFGLVNQPQHF. For the CDR3, the DNA is TGTGCCAGCAGTTTTGGTCTAGTGAATCAGCCCCAGCATTTT.

This chain uses TRBV18 with TRBJ2-1; 8 bases match TRBD1. V dropped 4 bases and J dropped 6; count of bases not matched to a gene: 8. CDR1 KGHSH and CDR2 LQKENI come from the germline V gene. This CDR3 is 15 amino acids long. Here the CDR3 DNA reads TGTGCCAGCTCACTCGGCAGGGGGCGCCTCAATGAGCAGTTCTTC. Its translation: CASSLGRGRLNEQFF.

The chain has TRBV11-3 and TRBJ2-5; 9 bases are shared with TRBD1. The CDR3 is made up of 16 amino acids. The V gene end was trimmed by 6 bases and the J gene end by 2 bases; junction bases not matched to a gene: 10. CDR1 and CDR2 from the germline V gene are SGHNT and YENEEA. The CDR3 nucleotides read TGTGCCAGCAGAGACCAGGAGGACAGGGGACAAGAGACCCAGTACTTC. Encoded protein: CASRDQEDRGQETQYF.

The chain couples TRBV28 to TRBJ2-5; 9 bases agree with TRBD1. CDR3 length: 13 residues. V lost 6 bases to trimming and J lost 4 bases; unmatched junction nucleotides: 3. The germline V gene has CDR1 MDHEN and CDR2 SYDVKM. The DNA of the CDR3 is TGTGCCAGCAGGGGACAGGGTTTAGAGACCCAGTACTTC. It specifies CASRGQGLETQYF.

The rearrangement uses TRBV18 and TRBJ1-2; unclear D gene. Trimming removed 2 bases from V and 0 bases from J, with 10 bases in between. CDR1 and CDR2 from the germline V gene are KGHSH and LQKENI. The CDR3 covers 15 residues. CDR3 nucleotide sequence: TGTGCCAGCTCACCAGTACAACGGGCTAACTATGGCTACACCTTC. It specifies CASSPVQRANYGYTF.

The rearrangement joins TRBV3-1 (or the pseudogene TRBV3-2) to TRBJ2-7; 8 nucleotides agree with TRBD1. The CDR3 spans 14 residues. V lost 1 base to trimming and J lost 3 bases; unmatched junction nucleotides: 2. Germline lookup yields CDR1 LGHDT and CDR2 YNNKEL (reference sequence). CDR3 loop: CASSQGQGSYEQYV. CDR3 coding DNA: TGTGCCAGCAGCCAAGGACAGGGGAGCTACGAGCAGTACGTC.

This sequence joins TRBV7-8 and TRBJ2-1; TRBD2 matches 14 bases. The germline V gene encodes CDR1 SGHVS and CDR2 FQNEAQ. V lost 5 bases, J lost 5 bases, and 8 bases stayed unmatched. The CDR3 sequence is 17 residues long. CDR3: CASSQRLAGGLNNEQFF. DNA for the CDR3: TGTGCCAGCAGCCAGAGACTAGCGGGGGGGCTAAACAATGAGCAGTTCTTC.